These 8 T cell receptor beta chains were all obtained from the same sample, sequenced in a study of control samples from healthy donors and cancer patients. The method was immunoSEQ multiplex PCR; TCRdb's version includes in-frame clones alone and lacks a portion of them. The profile shows about 130,000 clones, roughly 94% of them singletons. Sequencing input: PBMCs. The receptors shown here come from a man aged 55 to 70 with colorectal cancer.

This chain connects TRBV6-5 to TRBJ2-3; D is perhaps TRBD1 (6 bases). Per the germline V gene, CDR1 is MNHEY and CDR2 is SVGAGI. V lost 1 base to trimming and J lost 0 bases, with 11 bases between them. This CDR3 spans 16 amino acids. CDR3 amino acids: CASSYFRGASTDTQYF. The CDR3 DNA sequence: TGTGCCAGCAGTTACTTCAGGGGTGCTAGCACAGATACGCAGTATTTT.

The chain employs TRBV5-1 and TRBJ2-3; D is uncertain. CDR3 length: 15 residues. V shed 4 bases and J shed 0 bases, with 12 bases lying between them. CDR1 SGHRS and CDR2 YFSETQ come from the germline V gene. The CDR3 bases are TGCGCCAGCAGCGTGCGGACCGTTAGCACAGATACGCAGTATTTT. Its translation: CASSVRTVSTDTQYF. Using reference TRBV5-1 and TRBJ2-3 for the parts outside the CDR3, the full variable domain is KAGVTQTPRYLIKTRGQQVTLSCSPISGHRSVSWYQQTPGQGLQFLFEYFSETQRNKGNFPGRFSGRQFSNSRSEMNVSTLELGDSALYLCASSVRTVSTDTQYFGPGTRLTVL.

The V gene is TRBV24-1, the J gene TRBJ1-2; 9 bases are shared with TRBD1. The CDR3 contains 15 residues. Losses at the gene ends were 0 bases for V and 2 bases for J; bases not matched to a gene: 0. The germline gives CDR1 KGHDR, CDR2 SFDVKD. CDR3 DNA sequence: TGTGCCACCAGTGATTTGACAGGGGGCAACTATGGCTACACCTTC. It yields the protein CATSDLTGGNYGYTF.

The chain carries TRBV9 and TRBJ2-4, with D perhaps TRBD1 or TRBD2 (5 bases each). The CDR3 consists of 14 residues. Trimming took 0 bases from V and 6 from J, leaving 10 bases between them. Germline V gives CDR1 SGDLS, CDR2 YYNGEE. This CDR3 reads CASSVGGDGNIQYF. As DNA, the CDR3 is TGTGCCAGCAGCGTAGGAGGGGACGGAAACATTCAGTACTTC.

This rearrangement joins TRBV2 to TRBJ2-2; the match to TRBD1 covers 10 bases. V trimming: 7 bases; J trimming: 5 bases; junction bases outside the gene matches: 7. The CDR3 runs to 15 residues. Germline values: CDR1 SNHLY, CDR2 FYNNEI. CDR3: CASTQTGGATGELFF. For the CDR3, the DNA is TGTGCCAGCACCCAGACAGGGGGCGCGACCGGGGAGCTGTTTTTT.

The CDR3 DNA reads as TGCGCCAGCAGCCAAGATCGGGTAGGGACAGGGAATGAAAAACTGTTTTTT. Residues: CASSQDRVGTGNEKLFF. The chain links TRBV4-1 to TRBJ1-4, with TRBD1 matching 9 bases. Germline CDR1 and CDR2: MGHRA and YSYEKL. V was pared by 0 bases and J by 5 bases, with 7 bases of the junction left unmatched. The CDR3 has 17 amino acids.

V gene TRBV5-1 combines with J gene TRBJ1-4; D is perhaps TRBD1 (6 bases). V dropped 4 bases and J dropped 0 bases, with 10 bases sitting between them. Germline CDR1 is SGHRS and CDR2 is YFSETQ. CDR3 length: 15 residues. CDR3 nucleotides: TGCGCCAGCAGCATACAGGGTGCAACTAATGAAAAACTGTTTTTT. This gives the protein CASSIQGATNEKLFF.

J is TRBJ1-4 and V is TRBV6-5; the D is unclear. The CDR3 runs to 16 residues. V lost 3 bases to trimming and J lost 3 bases, with 14 bases between them. CDR1 is MNHEY, CDR2 SVGAGI, per germline. CDR3 bases: TGTGCCAGCAGTTATGGTGCAGGCGGGGCTAATGAAAAACTGTTTTTT. It yields the protein CASSYGAGGANEKLFF.